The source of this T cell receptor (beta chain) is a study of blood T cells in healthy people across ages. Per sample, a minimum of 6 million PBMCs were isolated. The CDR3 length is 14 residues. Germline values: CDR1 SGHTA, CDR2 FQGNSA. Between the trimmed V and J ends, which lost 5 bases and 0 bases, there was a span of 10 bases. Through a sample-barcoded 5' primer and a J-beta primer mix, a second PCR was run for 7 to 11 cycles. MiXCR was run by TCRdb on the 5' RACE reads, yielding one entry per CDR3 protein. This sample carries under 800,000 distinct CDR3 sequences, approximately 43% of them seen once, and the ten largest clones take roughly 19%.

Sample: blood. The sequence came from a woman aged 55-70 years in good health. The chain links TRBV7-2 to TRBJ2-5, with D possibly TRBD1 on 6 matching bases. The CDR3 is CASSPQGNQETQYF. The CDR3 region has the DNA TGTGCCAGCAGCCCTCAGGGGAACCAAGAGACCCAGTACTTC.